This is a list of T cell receptor beta chains from one sample in a study of siplizumab effects on memory and regulatory T cells. Here immunoSEQ multiplex PCR was the method, and the copy in TCRdb shows in-frame clones only, minus some. This table holds roughly 50,000 clones, over 85% found once. Source material: CD8+ T cells sorted from blood. The receptor set was obtained from a human donor in good health. CDR3s include the opening cysteine and the closing phenylalanine or tryptophan. The D gene is left open where the match is weak. A row's size may be missing; if present it is once, few, many or a size class.

cdr3_aa	cdr3_nt	clone_size	v_call	j_call	d_call
CASSSGTRKFEQYF	TGTGCCAGCAGTTCCGGGACTAGGAAGTTCGAGCAGTACTTC	-	TRBV27	TRBJ2-7	TRBD2
CASSLGRGSGELFF	TGCGCCAGCAGCTTGGGGCGGGGGTCCGGGGAGCTGTTTTTT	-	TRBV5-1	TRBJ2-2	TRBD2
CASSMGQVEDTQYF	TGTGCCAGCAGTATGGGACAGGTGGAAGATACGCAGTATTTT	-	TRBV27	TRBJ2-3	TRBD1
CASSLGSGELFF	TGCGCCAGCAGCTTGGGGTCCGGGGAGCTGTTTTTT	-	TRBV5-1	TRBJ2-2	-
CASSWQNEQYF	TGTGCCAGTAGTTGGCAGAACGAGCAGTACTTC	-	TRBV19	TRBJ2-7	-
CASSSDNSYEQYF	TGTGCCAGCAGCTCGGACAACTCCTACGAGCAGTACTTC	-	TRBV7-9	TRBJ2-7	-
CASSLEPYEQYF	TGTGCCAGCAGCTTAGAACCCTACGAGCAGTACTTC	-	TRBV7-3	TRBJ2-7	-
CASMSGATDTQYF	TGTGCCAGCATGAGTGGGGCGACAGATACGCAGTATTTT	-	TRBV9	TRBJ2-3	-
CASSLEGGSGETQYF	TGTGCCAGCAGCTTAGAGGGCGGGTCAGGGGAGACCCAGTACTTC	-	TRBV7-6	TRBJ2-5	-
CASSSTSGYEQYF	TGTGCCAGCAGTTCGACTAGCGGCTACGAGCAGTACTTC	-	TRBV6-1	TRBJ2-7	TRBD2
CASSGAEDYEQYF	TGTGCCAGCAGTGGGGCAGAAGATTACGAGCAGTACTTC	-	TRBV6-5	TRBJ2-7	-
CASSLGPRGGEQYF	TGTGCCAGCAGCTTAGGCCCTAGGGGGGGCGAGCAGTACTTC	-	TRBV7-2	TRBJ2-7	-
CASSYGTLNYEQYF	TGTGCCAGCAGCTATGGGACCCTCAACTACGAGCAGTACTTC	once	TRBV7-9	TRBJ2-7	-
CASSPLGGFDTEAFF	TGTGCCAGCTCCCCCCTCGGAGGGTTTGACACTGAAGCTTTCTTT	medium-sized	TRBV28	TRBJ1-1	-
CASSFRDTDYEQYF	TGTGCCAGCAGCTTCCGGGACACAGACTACGAGCAGTACTTC	-	TRBV7-2	TRBJ2-7	-
CASRFRPPSVTSTDTQYF	TGTGCCAGCAGGTTCCGACCCCCTAGCGTAACTAGCACAGATACGCAGTATTTT	-	TRBV7-2	TRBJ2-3	-
CASSLVSGPASYEQYF	TGTGCCAGCAGCTTAGTCTCGGGGCCAGCCTCCTACGAGCAGTACTTC	once	TRBV7-6	TRBJ2-7	-